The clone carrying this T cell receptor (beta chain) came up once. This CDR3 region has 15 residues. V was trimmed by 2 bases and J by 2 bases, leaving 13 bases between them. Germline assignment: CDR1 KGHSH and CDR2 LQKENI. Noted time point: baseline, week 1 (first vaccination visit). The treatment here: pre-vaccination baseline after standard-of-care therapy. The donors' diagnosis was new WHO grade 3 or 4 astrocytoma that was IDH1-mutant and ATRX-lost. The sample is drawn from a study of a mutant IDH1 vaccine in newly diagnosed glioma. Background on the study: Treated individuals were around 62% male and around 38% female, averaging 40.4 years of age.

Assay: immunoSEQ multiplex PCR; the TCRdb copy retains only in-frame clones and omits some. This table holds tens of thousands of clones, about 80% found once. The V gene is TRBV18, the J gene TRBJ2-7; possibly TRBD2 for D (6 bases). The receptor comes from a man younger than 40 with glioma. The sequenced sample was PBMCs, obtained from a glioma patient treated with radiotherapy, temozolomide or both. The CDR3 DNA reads TGTGCCAGCTCACCATTGGGGACTGCCGCCTACGAGCAGTACTTC. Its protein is CASSPLGTAAYEQYF.